This T cell receptor beta chain was found in a study of vaccination and CD4 T cells after COVID-19. About the study: Every culture used as a control got a CEFX pool, an HIV-1 Nef pool, or no peptide.

Treatment given: approximately nine-day PBMC culture with coronavirus spike peptide pools or control peptides (ViraFEST assay). Positive SARS-CoV-2 PCR tests in convalescent patients dated from March to December 2020, pre-Alpha, Beta and Delta. It was with approximately 9.7 IU/ml IL-2 and approximately 9.7 ug/ml peptide pools that two million PBMCs per well were cultured. The CDR3 is 16 amino acids. The ends were cut back, 0 bases at V and 6 bases at J, with 15 bases in the middle. CDR1 and CDR2 (germline): LNHNV, YYDKDF (reference sequence). In regard to this clonotype: The antigen remains unidentified.

The Oncomine TCR Beta short-read assay sequenced DNA from cultured CD4+ T cells. From the PCR reads, TCRdb called clonotypes with MiXCR, one entry per CDR3 protein. The data show around 5,900 distinct CDR3 sequences, with 60% to 80% seen just once and around 22% held by the top ten. The V gene is TRBV15, the J gene TRBJ1-5, with D possibly being TRBD1 (5 bases). This clonotype originated in a human donor who had recovered from COVID-19. The sequenced sample consisted of CD4+ T cells from blood, cultured in vitro. The CDR3 region is CATSRDSRDLAQPQHF. In DNA, the CDR3 is TGTGCCACCAGCAGAGATTCCAGGGATTTGGCTCAGCCCCAGCATTTT.